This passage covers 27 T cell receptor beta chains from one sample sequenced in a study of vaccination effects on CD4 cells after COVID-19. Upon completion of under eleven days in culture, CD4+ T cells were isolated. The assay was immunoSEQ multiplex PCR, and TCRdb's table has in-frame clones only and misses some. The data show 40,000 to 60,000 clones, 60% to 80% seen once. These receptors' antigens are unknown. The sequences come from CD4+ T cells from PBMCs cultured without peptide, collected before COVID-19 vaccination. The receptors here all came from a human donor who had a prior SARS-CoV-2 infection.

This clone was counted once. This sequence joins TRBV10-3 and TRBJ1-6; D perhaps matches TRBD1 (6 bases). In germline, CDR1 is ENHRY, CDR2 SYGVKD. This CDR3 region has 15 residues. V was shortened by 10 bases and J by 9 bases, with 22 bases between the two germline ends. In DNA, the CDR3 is TGTGCCACTAGCAGTGGGGGGGCTGATACTTCACCCCTCCACTTT. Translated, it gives CATSSGGADTSPLHF.

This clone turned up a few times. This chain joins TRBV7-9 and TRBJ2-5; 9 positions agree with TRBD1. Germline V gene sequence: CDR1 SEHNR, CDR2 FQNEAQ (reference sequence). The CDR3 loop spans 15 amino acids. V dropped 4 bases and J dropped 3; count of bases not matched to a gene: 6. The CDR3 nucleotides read TGTGCCAGCAGCTGGGGGCGGACAGGGGAAGAGACCCAGTACTTC. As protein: CASSWGRTGEETQYF.

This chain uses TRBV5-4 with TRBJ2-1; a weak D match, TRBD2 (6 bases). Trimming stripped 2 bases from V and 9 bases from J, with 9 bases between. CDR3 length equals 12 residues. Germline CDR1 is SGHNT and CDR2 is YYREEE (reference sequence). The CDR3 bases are TGTGCCAGCAGCTTCCAGGGAGGTGAGCAGTTCTTC. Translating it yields CASSFQGGEQFF.

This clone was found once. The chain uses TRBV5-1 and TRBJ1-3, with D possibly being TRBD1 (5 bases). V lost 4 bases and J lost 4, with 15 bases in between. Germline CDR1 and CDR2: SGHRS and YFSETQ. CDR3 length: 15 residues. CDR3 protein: CASSRGGTEGNTIYF. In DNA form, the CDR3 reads TGCGCCAGCAGCCGGGGAGGGACGGAGGGAAACACCATATATTTT.

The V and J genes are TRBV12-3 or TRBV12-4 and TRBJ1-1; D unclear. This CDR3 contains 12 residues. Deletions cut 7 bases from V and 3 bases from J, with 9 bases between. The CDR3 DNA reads TGTGCCAGCACTGATGAATACACTGAAGCTTTCTTT. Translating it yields CASTDEYTEAFF.

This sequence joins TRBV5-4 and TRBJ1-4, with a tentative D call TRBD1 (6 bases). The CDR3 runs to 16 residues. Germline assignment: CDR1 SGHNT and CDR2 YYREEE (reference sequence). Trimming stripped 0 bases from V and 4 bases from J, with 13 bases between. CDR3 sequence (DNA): TGTGCCAGCAGCTTGGACCAGGGGAGGAGTAATGAAAAACTGTTTTTT. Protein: CASSLDQGRSNEKLFF.

In nucleotides, the CDR3 is TGTGCCAGCAGCTCGTGGAAACAGGAAAAGCAGTTCTTC. Amino acids: CASSSWKQEKQFF. The chain employs TRBV7-3 and TRBJ2-1, with D possibly matching TRBD1 (5 bases). Germline loops: CDR1 SGHTA, CDR2 FQGTGA. The length of the CDR3 is 13 residues. Trimming took 4 bases from V and 11 from J, leaving 15 bases between them.

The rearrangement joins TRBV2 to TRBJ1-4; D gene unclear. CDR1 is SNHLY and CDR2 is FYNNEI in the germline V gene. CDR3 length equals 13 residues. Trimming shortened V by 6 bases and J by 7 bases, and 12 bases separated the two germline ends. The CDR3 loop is CASSGNSGEKLFF. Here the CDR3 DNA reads TGTGCCAGCAGCGGAAACAGTGGTGAAAAACTGTTTTTT.

The CDR3 DNA reads TGTGCCAGCAGCGTAGCCCCGACAGGGAAAGAGCAGTACTTC. Translation gives CASSVAPTGKEQYF. This rearrangement joins TRBV9 to TRBJ2-7; 7 positions agree with TRBD1. The length of the CDR3 is 14 residues. From germline, CDR1 is SGDLS and CDR2 YYNGEE. V shed 0 bases, J shed 7 bases, and the junction held 7 bases outside the gene matches.

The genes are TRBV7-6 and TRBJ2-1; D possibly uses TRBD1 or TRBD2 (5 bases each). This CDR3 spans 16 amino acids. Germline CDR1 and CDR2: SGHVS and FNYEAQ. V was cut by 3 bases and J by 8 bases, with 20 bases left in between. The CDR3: CASSLLDSRGVYEQFF. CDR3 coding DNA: TGTGCCAGCAGCTTGTTGGATTCGAGGGGAGTATATGAGCAGTTCTTC.

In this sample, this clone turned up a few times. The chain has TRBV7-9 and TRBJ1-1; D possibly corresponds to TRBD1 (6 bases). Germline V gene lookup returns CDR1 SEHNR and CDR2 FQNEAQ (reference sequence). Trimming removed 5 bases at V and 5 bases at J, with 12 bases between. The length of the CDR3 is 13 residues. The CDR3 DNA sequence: TGTGCCAGCAGCGCAGGGGCAGAGACTGAAGCTTTCTTT. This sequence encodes CASSAGAETEAFF.

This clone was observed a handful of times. The CDR3 reads CASSLARGPFYGYTF. In DNA form, the CDR3 reads TGTGCCAGCAGCTTAGCGAGGGGGCCCTTCTATGGCTACACCTTC. The chain has TRBV7-9 and TRBJ1-2, with 7 bases fitting TRBD1. This CDR3 contains 15 residues. The V gene end was trimmed by 0 bases and the J gene end by 4 bases; junction bases not matched to a gene: 5. Germline V CDR1 and CDR2: SEHNR, FQNEAQ (reference sequence).

Here the CDR3 reads CASSKTGTGGSGEQYF. The CDR3 DNA follows: TGTGCCAGCAGTAAAACCGGGACAGGGGGATCCGGCGAGCAGTACTTC. The V call is TRBV2, the J call TRBJ2-7, with 11 bases aligning to TRBD1. The CDR3 length is 16 residues. V gave up 5 bases and J gave up 6 bases; unmatched junction bases: 12. Germline CDR1 and CDR2: SNHLY and FYNNEI.

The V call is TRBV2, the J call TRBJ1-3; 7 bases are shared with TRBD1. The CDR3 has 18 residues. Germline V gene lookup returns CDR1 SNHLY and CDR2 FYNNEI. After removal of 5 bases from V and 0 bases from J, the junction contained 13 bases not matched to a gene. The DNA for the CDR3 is TGTGCCAGCAGTAGGGGGGACAGCCAATCCCACTCTGGAAACACCATATATTTT. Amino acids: CASSRGDSQSHSGNTIYF.

CDR3 amino acids: CATSRDLGWEASGNTIYF. CDR3 coding DNA: TGTGCCACCAGCAGAGATCTTGGTTGGGAAGCTTCTGGAAACACCATATATTTT. V is TRBV15 and J is TRBJ1-3; D unclear. V shed 0 bases and J shed 1 base, with 16 bases lying between them. The CDR3 spans 18 residues. Germline-derived CDR1 and CDR2 are LNHNV and YYDKDF (reference sequence).

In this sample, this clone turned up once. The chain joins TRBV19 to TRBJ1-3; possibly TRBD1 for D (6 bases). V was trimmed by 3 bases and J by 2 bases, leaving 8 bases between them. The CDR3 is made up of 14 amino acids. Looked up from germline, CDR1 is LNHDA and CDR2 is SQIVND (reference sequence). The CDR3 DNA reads TGTGCCAGTAGTATGAACAGGGCTGGAAACACCATATATTTT. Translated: CASSMNRAGNTIYF.

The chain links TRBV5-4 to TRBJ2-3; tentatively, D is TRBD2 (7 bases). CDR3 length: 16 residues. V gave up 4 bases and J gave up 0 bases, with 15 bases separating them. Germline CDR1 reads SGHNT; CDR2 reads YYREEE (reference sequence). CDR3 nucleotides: TGTGCCAGCAGCAAACCGGGGGGCCCAAGCACAGATACGCAGTATTTT. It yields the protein CASSKPGGPSTDTQYF.

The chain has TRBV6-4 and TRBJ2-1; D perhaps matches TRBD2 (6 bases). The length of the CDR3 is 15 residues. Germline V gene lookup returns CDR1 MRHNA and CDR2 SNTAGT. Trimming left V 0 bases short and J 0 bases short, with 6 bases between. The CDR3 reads CASSDSSGSYNEQFF. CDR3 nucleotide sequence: TGTGCCAGCAGTGACTCTAGCGGCTCCTACAATGAGCAGTTCTTC.

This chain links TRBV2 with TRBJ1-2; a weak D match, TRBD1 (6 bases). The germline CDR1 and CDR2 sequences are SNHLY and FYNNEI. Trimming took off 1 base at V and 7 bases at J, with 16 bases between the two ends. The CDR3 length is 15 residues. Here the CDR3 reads CASSEGWQGRGGYTF. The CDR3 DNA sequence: TGTGCCAGCAGTGAAGGTTGGCAGGGGCGAGGTGGCTACACCTTC.

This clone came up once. CDR3 in amino acids: CASSLFGDSSYNEQFF. The CDR3 coding sequence is TGTGCCAGCAGCTTATTTGGGGACAGCTCCTACAATGAGCAGTTCTTC. The J gene is TRBJ2-1, the V gene TRBV7-3, with 7 bases that match TRBD1. J gave up 0 bases and V 2 bases, and 4 bases lay outside the gene matches. The CDR3 has 16 amino acids. Germline V CDR1 and CDR2: SGHTA, FQGTGA.

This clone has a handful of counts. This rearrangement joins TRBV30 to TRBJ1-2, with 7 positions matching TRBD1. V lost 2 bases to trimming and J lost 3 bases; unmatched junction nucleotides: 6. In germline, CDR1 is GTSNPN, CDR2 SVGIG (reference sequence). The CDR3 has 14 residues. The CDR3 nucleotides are TGTGCCTGGAGTACAAAGGGGGCAGACTATGGCTACACCTTC. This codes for CAWSTKGADYGYTF.

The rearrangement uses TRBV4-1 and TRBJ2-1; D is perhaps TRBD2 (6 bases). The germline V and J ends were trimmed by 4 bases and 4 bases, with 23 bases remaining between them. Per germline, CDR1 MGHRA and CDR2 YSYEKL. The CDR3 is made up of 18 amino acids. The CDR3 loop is CASSPYGTPSTSYNEQFF. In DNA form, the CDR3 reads TGCGCCAGCAGCCCGTACGGGACTCCATCCACCAGTTACAATGAGCAGTTCTTC.

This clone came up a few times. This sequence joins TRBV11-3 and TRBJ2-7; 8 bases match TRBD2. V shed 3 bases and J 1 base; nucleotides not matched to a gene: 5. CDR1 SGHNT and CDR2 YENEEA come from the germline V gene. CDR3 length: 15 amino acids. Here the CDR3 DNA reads TGTGCCAGCAGCTTCTTGTTAGCGGGATCCTACGAGCAGTACTTC. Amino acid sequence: CASSFLLAGSYEQYF.

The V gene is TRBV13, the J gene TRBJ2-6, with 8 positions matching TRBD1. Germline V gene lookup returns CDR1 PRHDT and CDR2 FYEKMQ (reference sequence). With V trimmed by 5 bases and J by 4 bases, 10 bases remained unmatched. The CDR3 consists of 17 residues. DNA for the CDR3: TGTGCCAGCAGCCTACAGGGGGACCCCCTCGGGGCCAACGTCCTGACTTTC. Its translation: CASSLQGDPLGANVLTF.

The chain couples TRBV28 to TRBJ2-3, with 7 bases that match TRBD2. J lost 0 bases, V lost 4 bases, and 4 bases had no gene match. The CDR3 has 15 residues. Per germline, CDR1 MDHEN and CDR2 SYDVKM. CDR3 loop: CASSSPGGSTDTQYF. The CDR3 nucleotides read TGTGCCAGCAGTTCCCCGGGAGGTAGCACAGATACGCAGTATTTT.

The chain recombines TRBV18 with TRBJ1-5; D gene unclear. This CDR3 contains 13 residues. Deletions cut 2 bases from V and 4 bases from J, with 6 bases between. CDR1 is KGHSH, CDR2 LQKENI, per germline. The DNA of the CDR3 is TGTGCCAGCTCACCAGGGCAGAATCAGCCCCAGCATTTT. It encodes CASSPGQNQPQHF.

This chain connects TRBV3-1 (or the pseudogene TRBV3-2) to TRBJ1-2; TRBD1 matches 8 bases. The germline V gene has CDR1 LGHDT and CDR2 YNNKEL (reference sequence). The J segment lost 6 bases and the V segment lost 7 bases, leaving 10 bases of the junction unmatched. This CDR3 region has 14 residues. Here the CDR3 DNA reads TGTGCCAGCAACCGGGCAGGGGGCGTAGATGGCTACACCTTC. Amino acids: CASNRAGGVDGYTF.